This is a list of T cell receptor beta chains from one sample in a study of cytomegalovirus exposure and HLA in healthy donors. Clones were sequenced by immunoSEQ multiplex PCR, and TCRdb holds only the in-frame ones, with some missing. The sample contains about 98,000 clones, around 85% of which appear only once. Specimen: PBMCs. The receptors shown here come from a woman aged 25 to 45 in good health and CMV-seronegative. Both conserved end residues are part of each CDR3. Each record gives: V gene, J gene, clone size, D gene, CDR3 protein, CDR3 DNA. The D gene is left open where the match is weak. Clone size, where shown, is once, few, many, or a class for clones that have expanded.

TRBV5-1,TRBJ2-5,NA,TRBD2,CASSLVPTGTKETQYF,TGCGCCAGCAGCTTGGTACCGACCGGGACTAAAGAGACCCAGTACTTC
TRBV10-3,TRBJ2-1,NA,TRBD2,CAISLAGQGNNEQFF,TGTGCCATCAGTCTAGCGGGCCAGGGGAACAATGAGCAGTTCTTC
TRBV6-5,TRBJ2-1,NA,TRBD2,CASAWTSGNNEQFF,TGTGCCAGCGCCTGGACTAGCGGGAACAATGAGCAGTTCTTC
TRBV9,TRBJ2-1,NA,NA,CASSPFALSYNEQFF,TGTGCCAGCAGCCCATTCGCACTTTCCTACAATGAGCAGTTCTTC
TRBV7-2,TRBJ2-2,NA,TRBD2,CASSSLAGLTGELFF,TGTGCCAGCAGCTCATTAGCGGGACTTACCGGGGAGCTGTTTTTT
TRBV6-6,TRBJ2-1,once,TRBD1,CASSTGVGEQFF,TGTGCCAGCAGTACAGGGGTGGGTGAGCAGTTCTTC
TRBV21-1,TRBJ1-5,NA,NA,CASSKAGRRVQPQHF,TGTGCCAGCAGCAAAGCCGGGAGGAGGGTTCAGCCCCAGCATTTT
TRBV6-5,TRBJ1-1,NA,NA,CASFGGLTEAFF,TGTGCCAGTTTTGGGGGCCTCACTGAAGCTTTCTTT
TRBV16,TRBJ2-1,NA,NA,CASSQPGTYNEQFF,TGTGCCAGCAGCCAGCCGGGTACCTACAATGAGCAGTTCTTC
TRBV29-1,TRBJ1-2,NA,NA,CSGGPGSGALYYGYTF,TGCAGCGGGGGCCCAGGCAGTGGGGCCCTGTACTATGGCTACACCTTC
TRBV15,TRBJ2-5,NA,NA,CATSRVDGRETQYF,TGTGCCACCAGCAGAGTGGATGGGCGAGAGACCCAGTACTTC
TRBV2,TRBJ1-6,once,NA,CASSGRARLGSPLHF,TGTGCCAGCAGCGGCAGGGCCCGGCTAGGATCACCCCTCCACTTT
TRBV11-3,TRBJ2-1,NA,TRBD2,CASSMLAGEQFF,TGTGCCAGCAGCATGCTAGCGGGGGAGCAGTTCTTC
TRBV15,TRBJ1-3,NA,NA,CATSRPNPGQGNTIYF,TGTGCCACCAGCAGACCTAATCCCGGACAGGGAAACACCATATATTTT
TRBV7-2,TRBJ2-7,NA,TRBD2,CASSYQSTIAGGAHEQYF,TGTGCCAGCAGCTACCAATCTACTATAGCGGGGGGTGCGCACGAGCAGTACTTC
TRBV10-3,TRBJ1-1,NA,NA,CAVRGGGMWTEAFF,TGTGCCGTTCGTGGTGGAGGGATGTGGACTGAAGCTTTCTTT
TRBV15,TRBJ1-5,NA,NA,CATSFRGGNQPQHF,TGTGCCACCAGCTTCCGGGGTGGCAATCAGCCCCAGCATTTT
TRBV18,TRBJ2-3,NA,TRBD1,CASSASGGIAGYF,TGTGCCAGCTCAGCCTCAGGGGGTATAGCTGGGTATTTT
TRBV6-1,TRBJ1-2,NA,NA,CASSDRERSWSYGYTF,TGTGCCAGCAGTGACAGGGAACGATCTTGGAGCTATGGCTACACCTTC
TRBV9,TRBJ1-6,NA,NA,CASSVDEGSSYNSPLHF,TGTGCCAGCAGCGTAGATGAAGGGAGCTCCTATAATTCACCCCTCCACTTT
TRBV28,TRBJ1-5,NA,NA,CASTLLGGEPQHF,TGTGCCAGCACCCTCCTAGGGGGAGAGCCCCAGCATTTT
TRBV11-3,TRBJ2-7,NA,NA,CASSLGTGTSYEQYF,TGTGCCAGCAGCTTAGGAACAGGGACCTCCTACGAGCAGTACTTC
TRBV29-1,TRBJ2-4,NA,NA,CSVGSSKNIQYF,TGCAGCGTTGGGAGTTCCAAAAACATTCAGTACTTC
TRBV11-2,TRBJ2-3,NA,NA,CASSLEADTQYF,TGTGCCAGCAGCTTAGAAGCGGATACGCAGTATTTT
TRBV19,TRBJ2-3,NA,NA,CASNTGPSSTDTQYF,TGTGCCAGCAATACAGGTCCCTCTAGCACAGATACGCAGTATTTT
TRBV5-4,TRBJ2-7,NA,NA,CASSLSEGIWNEQYF,TGTGCCAGCAGCTTGAGTGAGGGTATATGGAACGAGCAGTACTTC
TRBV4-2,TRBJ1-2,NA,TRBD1,CASTRTGGGYTF,TGTGCCAGCACGAGGACAGGGGGCGGCTACACCTTC
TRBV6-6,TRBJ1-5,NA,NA,CASSFGLNQPQHF,TGTGCCAGCAGTTTCGGGTTAAATCAGCCCCAGCATTTT
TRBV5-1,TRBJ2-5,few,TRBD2,CASRGTSGGYEETQYF,TGCGCCAGCAGGGGTACTAGCGGGGGGTACGAGGAGACCCAGTACTTC
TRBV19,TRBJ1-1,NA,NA,CASSRAPVSEAFF,TGTGCCAGTAGTAGGGCCCCGGTCTCTGAAGCTTTCTTT
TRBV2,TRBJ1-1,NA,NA,CAELMNTEAFF,TGTGCGGAGCTTATGAACACTGAAGCTTTCTTT
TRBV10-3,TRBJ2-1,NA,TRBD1,CAISEGTVLEQFF,TGTGCCATCAGTGAGGGGACAGTTCTCGAGCAGTTCTTC
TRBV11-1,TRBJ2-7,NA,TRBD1,CASSLALDRPSYEQYF,TGTGCCAGCAGCTTAGCGCTGGACAGGCCCTCCTACGAGCAGTACTTC
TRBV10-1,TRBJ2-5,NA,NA,CASSESGGQETQYF,TGCGCCAGCAGTGAGTCAGGGGGCCAAGAGACCCAGTACTTC
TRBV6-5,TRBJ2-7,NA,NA,CASHFTGSSYEQYF,TGTGCCAGCCATTTCACGGGAAGCTCCTACGAGCAGTACTTC
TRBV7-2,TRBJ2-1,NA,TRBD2,CASSLALAGGDNEQFF,TGTGCCAGCAGCTTAGCGTTAGCGGGAGGGGACAATGAGCAGTTCTTC